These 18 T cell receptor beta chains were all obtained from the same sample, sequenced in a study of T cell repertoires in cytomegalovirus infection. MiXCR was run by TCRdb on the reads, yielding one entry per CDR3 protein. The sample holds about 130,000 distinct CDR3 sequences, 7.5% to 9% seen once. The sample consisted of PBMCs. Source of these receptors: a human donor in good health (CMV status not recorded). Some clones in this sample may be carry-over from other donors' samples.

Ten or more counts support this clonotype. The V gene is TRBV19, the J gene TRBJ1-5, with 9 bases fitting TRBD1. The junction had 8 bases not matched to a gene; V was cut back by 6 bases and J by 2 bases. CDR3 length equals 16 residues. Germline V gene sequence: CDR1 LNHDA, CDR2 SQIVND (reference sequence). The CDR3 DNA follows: TGTGCCAGTAGGCCCGGGACAGGGAATGGCAATCAGCCCCAGCATTTT. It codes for CASRPGTGNGNQPQHF.

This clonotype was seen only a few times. The CDR3 nucleotides are TGTGCCAGTAGCCTTGAAGACAAGAAAGAGACCCAGTACTTC. This translates into CASSLEDKKETQYF. V and J are TRBV19 and TRBJ2-5; D unclear. V lost 6 bases and J 3 bases, leaving 14 bases between the germline ends. The CDR3 length is 14 residues. Germline V gene data show CDR1 as LNHDA and CDR2 as SQIVND (reference sequence).

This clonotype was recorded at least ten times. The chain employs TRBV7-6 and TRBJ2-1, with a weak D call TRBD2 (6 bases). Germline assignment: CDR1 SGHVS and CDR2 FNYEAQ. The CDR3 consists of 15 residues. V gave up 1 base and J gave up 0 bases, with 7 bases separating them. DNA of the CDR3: TGTGCCAGCAGCTTAGACGGGGGCTCCTACAATGAGCAGTTCTTC. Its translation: CASSLDGGSYNEQFF.

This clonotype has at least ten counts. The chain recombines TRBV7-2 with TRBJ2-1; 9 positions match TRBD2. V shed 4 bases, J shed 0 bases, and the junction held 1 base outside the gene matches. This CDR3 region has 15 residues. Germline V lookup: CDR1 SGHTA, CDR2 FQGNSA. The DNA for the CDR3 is TGTGCCAGCAGCTGGCGGGGGGGCTCCTACAATGAGCAGTTCTTC. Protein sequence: CASSWRGGSYNEQFF.

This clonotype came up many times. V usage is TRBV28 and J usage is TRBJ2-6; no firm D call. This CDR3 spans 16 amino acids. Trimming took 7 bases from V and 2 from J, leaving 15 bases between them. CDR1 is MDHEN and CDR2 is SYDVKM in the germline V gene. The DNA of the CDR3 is TGTGCCAGCACCCCAGACGGGTGGGCTGGGGCCAACGTCCTGACTTTC. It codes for CASTPDGWAGANVLTF.

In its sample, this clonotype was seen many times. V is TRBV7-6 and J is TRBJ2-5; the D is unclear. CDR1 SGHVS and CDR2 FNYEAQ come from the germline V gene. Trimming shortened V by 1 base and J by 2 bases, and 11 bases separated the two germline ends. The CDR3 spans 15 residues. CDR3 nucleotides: TGTGCCAGCAGCTTAGTACGAGGATATCAAGAGACCCAGTACTTC. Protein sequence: CASSLVRGYQETQYF.

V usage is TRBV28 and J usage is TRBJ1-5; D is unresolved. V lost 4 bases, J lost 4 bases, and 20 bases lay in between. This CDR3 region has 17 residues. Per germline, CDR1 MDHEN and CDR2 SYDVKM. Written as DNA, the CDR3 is TGTGCCAGCAGTTCACAATTATCCGGATCTGGAAATCAGCCCCAGCATTTT. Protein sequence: CASSSQLSGSGNQPQHF.

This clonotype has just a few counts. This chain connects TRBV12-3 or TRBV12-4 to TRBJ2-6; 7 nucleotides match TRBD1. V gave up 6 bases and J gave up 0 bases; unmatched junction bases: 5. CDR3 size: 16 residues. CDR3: CASRRQGFSGANVLTF. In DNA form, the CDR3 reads TGTGCCAGCAGGAGACAGGGATTCTCTGGGGCCAACGTCCTGACTTTC.

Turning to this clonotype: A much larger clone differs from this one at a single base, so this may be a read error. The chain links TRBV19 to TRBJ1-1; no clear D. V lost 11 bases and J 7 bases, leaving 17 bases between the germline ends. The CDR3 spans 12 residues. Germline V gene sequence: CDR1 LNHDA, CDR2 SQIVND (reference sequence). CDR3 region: CAWLSDRGEAFF. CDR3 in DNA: TGTGCCTGGTTAAGTGATCGGGGTGAAGCTTTCTTT.

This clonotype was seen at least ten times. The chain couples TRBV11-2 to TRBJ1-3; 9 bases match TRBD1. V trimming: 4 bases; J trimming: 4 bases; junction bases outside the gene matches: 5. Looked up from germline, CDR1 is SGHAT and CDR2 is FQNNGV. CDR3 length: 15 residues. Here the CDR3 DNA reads TGTGCCAGCAGCTACCCGGGACAGGGAGGAAACACCATATATTTT. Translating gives CASSYPGQGGNTIYF.

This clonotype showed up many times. CDR3 region: CASSLGGQGFYNEQFF. CDR3 bases: TGTGCCAGCAGCTTAGGGGGGCAGGGATTCTACAATGAGCAGTTCTTC. The chain carries TRBV7-8 and TRBJ2-1; a weak D match, TRBD1 (6 bases). This CDR3 region has 16 residues. Trimming removed 1 base at V and 3 bases at J, with 13 bases between. CDR1 is SGHVS, CDR2 FQNEAQ, per germline.

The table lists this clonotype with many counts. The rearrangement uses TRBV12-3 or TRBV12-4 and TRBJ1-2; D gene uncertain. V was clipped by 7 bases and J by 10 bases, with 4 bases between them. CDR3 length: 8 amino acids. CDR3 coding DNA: TGTGCCAGCACCCCCTACACCTTC. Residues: CASTPYTF.

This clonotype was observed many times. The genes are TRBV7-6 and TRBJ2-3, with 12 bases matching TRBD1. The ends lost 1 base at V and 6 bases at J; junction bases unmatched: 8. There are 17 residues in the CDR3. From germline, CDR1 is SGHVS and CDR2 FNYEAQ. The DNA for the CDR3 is TGTGCCAGCAGCTTAGGACCGGGACAGGGGGCGGAGGATACGCAGTATTTT. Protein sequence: CASSLGPGQGAEDTQYF.

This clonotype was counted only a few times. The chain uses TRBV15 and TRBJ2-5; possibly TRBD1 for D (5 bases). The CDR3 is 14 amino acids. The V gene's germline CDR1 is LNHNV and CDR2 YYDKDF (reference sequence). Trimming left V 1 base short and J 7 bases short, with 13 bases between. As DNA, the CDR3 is TGTGCCACCAGCAGAGCGCAGGGCTCCGGGACCCAGTACTTC. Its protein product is CATSRAQGSGTQYF.

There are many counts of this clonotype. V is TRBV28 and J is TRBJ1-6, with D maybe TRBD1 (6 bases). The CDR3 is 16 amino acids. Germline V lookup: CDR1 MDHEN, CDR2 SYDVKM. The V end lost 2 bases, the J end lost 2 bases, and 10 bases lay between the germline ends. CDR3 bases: TGTGCCAGCAGTTTAGTCAGGGGAACCTATAATTCACCCCTCCACTTT. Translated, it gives CASSLVRGTYNSPLHF.

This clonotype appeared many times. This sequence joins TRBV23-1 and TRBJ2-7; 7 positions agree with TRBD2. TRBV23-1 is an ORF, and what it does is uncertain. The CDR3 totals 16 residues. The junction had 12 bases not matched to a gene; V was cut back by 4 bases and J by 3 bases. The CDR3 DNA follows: TGCGCCAGCAGTCTCCCCGGGGACTACCCCGACTACGAGCAGTACTTC. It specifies CASSLPGDYPDYEQYF.

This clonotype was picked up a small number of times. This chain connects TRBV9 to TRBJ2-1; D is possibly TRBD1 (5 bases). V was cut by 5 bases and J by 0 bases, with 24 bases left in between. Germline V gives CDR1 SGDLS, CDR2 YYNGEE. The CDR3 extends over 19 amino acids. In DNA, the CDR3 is TGTGCCAGCAGTGCCTCTGGGGCCGACCCCCCTAGCTCCTACAATGAGCAGTTCTTC. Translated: CASSASGADPPSSYNEQFF.

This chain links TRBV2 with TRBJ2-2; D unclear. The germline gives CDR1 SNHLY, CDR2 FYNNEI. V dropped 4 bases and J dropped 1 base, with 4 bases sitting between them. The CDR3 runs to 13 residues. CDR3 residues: CASSGWNTGELFF. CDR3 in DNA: TGTGCCAGCAGTGGATGGAACACCGGGGAGCTGTTTTTT.